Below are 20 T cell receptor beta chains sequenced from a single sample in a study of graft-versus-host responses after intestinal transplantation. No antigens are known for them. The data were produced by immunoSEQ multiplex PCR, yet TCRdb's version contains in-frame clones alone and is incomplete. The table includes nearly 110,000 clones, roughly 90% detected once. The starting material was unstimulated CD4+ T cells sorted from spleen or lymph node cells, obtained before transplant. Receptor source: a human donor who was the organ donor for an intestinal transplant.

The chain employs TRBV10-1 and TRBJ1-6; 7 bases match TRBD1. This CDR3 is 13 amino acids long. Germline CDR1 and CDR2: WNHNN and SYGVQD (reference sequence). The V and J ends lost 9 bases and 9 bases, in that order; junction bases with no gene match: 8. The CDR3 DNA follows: TGCGCCAGTAGCCGGGACAGCGTTTCACCCCTCCACTTT. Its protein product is CASSRDSVSPLHF.

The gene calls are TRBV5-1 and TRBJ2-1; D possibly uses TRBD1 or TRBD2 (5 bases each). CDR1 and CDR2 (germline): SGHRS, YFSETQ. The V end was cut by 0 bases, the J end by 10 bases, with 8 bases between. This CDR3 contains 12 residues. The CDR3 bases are TGCGCCAGCAGCTTGGGGGGGAACGAGCAGTTCTTC. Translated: CASSLGGNEQFF.

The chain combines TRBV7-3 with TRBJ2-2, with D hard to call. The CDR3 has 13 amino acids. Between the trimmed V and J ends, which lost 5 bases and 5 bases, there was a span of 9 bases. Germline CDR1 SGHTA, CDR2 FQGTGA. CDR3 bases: TGTGCCAGCAGCCCCTACTTGACCGGGGAGCTGTTTTTT. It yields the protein CASSPYLTGELFF.

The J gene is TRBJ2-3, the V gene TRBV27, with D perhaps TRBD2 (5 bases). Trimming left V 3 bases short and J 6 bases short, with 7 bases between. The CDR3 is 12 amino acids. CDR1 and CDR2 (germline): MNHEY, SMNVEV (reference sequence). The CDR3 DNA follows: TGTGCCAGCAGTTTGGCGGGTGATACGCAGTATTTT. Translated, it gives CASSLAGDTQYF.

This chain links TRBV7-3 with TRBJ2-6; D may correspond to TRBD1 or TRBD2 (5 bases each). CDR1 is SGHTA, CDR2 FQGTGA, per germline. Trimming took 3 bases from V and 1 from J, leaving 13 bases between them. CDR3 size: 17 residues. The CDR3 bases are TGTGCCAGCAGCTTGAGTGGGGGAAGATCTGGGGCCAACGTCCTGACTTTC. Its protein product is CASSLSGGRSGANVLTF.

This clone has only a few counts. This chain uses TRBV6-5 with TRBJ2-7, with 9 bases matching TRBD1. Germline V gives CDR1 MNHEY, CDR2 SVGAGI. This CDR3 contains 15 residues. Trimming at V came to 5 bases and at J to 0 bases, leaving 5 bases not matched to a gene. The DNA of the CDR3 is TGTGCCAGCAGTGTCCGGGACAGGGTCTCCTACGAGCAGTACTTC. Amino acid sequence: CASSVRDRVSYEQYF.

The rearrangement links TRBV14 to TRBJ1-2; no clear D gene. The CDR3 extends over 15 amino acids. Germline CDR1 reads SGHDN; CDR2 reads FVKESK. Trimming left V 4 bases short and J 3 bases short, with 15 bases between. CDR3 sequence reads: CASSLRPTLDYGYTF. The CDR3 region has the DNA TGTGCCAGCAGCCTTAGACCTACATTGGACTATGGCTACACCTTC. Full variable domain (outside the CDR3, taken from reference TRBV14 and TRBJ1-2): EAGVTQFPSHSVIEKGQTVTLRCDPISGHDNLYWYRRVMGKEIKFLLHFVKESKQDESGMPNNRFLAERTGGTYSTLKVQPAELEDSGVYFCASSLRPTLDYGYTFGSGTRLTVV.

CDR3 sequence reads: CAWRSGNLGNQPQHF. DNA for the CDR3: TGTGCCTGGAGAAGCGGGAATCTAGGCAATCAGCCCCAGCATTTT. The chain carries TRBV30 and TRBJ1-5; D uncertain. This CDR3 comprises 15 residues. Germline V gene lookup returns CDR1 GTSNPN and CDR2 SVGIG (reference sequence). V was cut by 3 bases and J by 2 bases, with 14 bases left in between.

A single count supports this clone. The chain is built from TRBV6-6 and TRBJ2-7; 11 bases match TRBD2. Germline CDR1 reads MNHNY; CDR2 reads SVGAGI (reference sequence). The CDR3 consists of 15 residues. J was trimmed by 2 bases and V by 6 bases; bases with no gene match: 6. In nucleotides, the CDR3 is TGTGCCAGCAGGCCAGGACTAGCGGGTACCTACGAGCAGTACTTC. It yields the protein CASRPGLAGTYEQYF.

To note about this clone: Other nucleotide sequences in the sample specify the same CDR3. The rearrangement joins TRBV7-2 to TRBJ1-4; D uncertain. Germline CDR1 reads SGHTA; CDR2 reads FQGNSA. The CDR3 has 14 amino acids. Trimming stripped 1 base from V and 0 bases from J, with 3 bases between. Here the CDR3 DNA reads TGTGCCAGCAGCTTAGATGCAACTAATGAAAAACTGTTTTTT. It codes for CASSLDATNEKLFF.

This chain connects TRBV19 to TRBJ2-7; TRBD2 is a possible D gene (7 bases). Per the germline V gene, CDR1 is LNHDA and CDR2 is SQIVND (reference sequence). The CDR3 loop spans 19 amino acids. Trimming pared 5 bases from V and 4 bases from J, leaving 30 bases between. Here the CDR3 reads CASSGSLGQLQGGAYEQYF. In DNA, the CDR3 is TGTGCCAGTAGTGGGTCCCTAGGACAGCTCCAAGGGGGGGCGTACGAGCAGTACTTC.

The DNA of the CDR3 is TGTGCCAGCTCTACCGGGACAGGGATAAATGAAAAACTGTTTTTT. Translation: CASSTGTGINEKLFF. The V gene is TRBV7-2, the J gene TRBJ1-4; 9 positions match TRBD1. Germline V CDR1 and CDR2: SGHTA, FQGNSA. J lost 5 bases, V lost 8 bases, and 9 bases had no gene match. This CDR3 has 15 amino acids.

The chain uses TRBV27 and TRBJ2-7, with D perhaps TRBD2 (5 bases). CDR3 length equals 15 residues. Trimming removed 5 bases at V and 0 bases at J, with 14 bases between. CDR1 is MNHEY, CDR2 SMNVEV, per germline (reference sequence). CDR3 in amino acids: CASSPTGRASYEQYF. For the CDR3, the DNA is TGTGCCAGCAGTCCCACTGGGCGGGCCTCCTACGAGCAGTACTTC.

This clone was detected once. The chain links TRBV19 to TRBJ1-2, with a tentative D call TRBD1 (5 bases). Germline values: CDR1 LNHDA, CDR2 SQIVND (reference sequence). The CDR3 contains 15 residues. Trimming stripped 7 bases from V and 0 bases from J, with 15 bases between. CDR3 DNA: TGTGCCAGTATTCTGACAGCGTCTTCTAACTATGGCTACACCTTC. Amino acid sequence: CASILTASSNYGYTF.

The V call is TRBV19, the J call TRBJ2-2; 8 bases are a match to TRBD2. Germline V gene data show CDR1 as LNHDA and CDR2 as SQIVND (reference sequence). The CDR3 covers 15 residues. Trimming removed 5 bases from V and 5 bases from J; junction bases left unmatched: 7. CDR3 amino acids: CASSVESGGTGELFF. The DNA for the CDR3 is TGTGCCAGTAGTGTTGAATCGGGAGGGACCGGGGAGCTGTTTTTT.

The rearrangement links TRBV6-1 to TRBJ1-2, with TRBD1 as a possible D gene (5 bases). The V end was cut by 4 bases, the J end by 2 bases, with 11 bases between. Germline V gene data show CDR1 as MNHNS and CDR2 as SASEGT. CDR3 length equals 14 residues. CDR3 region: CASSVSDTNYGYTF. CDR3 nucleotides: TGTGCCAGCAGTGTATCGGACACGAACTATGGCTACACCTTC.

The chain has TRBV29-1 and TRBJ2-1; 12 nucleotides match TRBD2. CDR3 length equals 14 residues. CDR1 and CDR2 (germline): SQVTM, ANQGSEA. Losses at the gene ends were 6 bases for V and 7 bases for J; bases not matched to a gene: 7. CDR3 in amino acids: CSVLTSGGRNEQFF. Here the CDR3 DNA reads TGCAGCGTGCTGACTAGCGGGGGACGGAATGAGCAGTTCTTC.

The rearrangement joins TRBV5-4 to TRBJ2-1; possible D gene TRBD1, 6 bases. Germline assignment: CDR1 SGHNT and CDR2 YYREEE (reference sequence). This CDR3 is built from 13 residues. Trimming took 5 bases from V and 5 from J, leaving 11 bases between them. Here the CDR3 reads CASSYRVDNEQFF. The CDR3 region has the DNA TGTGCCAGCAGTTACAGGGTCGACAATGAGCAGTTCTTC.

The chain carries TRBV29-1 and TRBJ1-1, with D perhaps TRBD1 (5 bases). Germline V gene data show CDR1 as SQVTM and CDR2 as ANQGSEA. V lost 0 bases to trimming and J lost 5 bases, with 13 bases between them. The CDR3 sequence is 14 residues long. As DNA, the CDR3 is TGCAGCGTTGAAGATCGGGGGAGAGGAACTGAAGCTTTCTTT. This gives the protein CSVEDRGRGTEAFF.

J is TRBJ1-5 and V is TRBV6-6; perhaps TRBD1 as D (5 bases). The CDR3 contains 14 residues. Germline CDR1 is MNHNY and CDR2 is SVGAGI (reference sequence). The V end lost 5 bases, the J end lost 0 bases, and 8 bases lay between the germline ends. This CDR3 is CASSGAVSNQPQHF. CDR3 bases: TGTGCCAGCAGTGGGGCAGTTAGCAATCAGCCCCAGCATTTT.